This TCR beta chain was sequenced in a study of blood T cell repertoires in COVID-19. The repertoire was sequenced with immunoSEQ multiplex PCR; TCRdb's copy has only in-frame clones and lacks some. The data show roughly 130,000 clones, around 80% seen once. Trimming pared 1 base from V and 2 bases from J, leaving 3 bases between. The CDR3 extends over 12 amino acids. Germline assignment: CDR1 SGHNT and CDR2 YYREEE (reference sequence). The chain recombines TRBV5-4 with TRBJ2-5; D remains unclear. The receptor's source is a man between 65 and 79 years old with acute or convalescent COVID-19. What was sequenced was peripheral blood. The CDR3: CASSLSQETQYF. The CDR3 bases are TGTGCCAGCAGCTTGTCACAAGAGACCCAGTACTTC. Full variable domain (outside the CDR3, taken from reference TRBV5-4 and TRBJ2-5): ETGVTQSPTHLIKTRGQQVTLRCSSQSGHNTVSWYQQALGQGPQFIFQYYREEENGRGNFPPRFSGLQFPNYSSELNVNALELDDSALYLCASSLSQETQYFGPGTRLLVL.